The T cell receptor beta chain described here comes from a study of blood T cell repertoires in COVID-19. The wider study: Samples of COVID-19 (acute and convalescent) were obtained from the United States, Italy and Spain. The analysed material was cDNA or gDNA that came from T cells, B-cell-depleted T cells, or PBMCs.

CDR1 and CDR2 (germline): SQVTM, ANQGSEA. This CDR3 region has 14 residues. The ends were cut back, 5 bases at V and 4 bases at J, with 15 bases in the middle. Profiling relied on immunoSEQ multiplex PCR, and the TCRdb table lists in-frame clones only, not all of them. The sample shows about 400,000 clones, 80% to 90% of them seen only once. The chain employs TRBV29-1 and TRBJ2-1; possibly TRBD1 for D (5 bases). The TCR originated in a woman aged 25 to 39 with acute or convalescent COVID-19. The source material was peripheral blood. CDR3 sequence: CSVRQSVLYNEQFF. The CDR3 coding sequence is TGCAGCGTTCGACAGAGTGTTTTATACAATGAGCAGTTCTTC.